This TCR beta chain comes out of a study of graft-versus-host responses after intestinal transplantation. As for the study in general: The study gave all recipients anti-thymocyte globulin induction, then tacrolimus and steroids for three to four years.

This CDR3 is built from 13 residues. V lost 1 base and J lost 6, with 9 bases in between. CDR1 is SGHAT, CDR2 FQNNGV, per germline. In regard to this clone: Its specificity is unknown.

The table came from immunoSEQ multiplex PCR; TCRdb's copy has only in-frame clones and leaves some out. The table records just over 85,000 clones, approximately 90% of them present only once. The material was unstimulated CD8+ T cells sorted from spleen or lymph node cells, obtained before transplant. This TCR derives from a human donor who was the organ donor for an intestinal transplant. The V and J genes are TRBV11-2 and TRBJ1-1; D unresolved. The CDR3 spells CASSLGGGPEAFF. The CDR3 bases are TGTGCCAGCAGCTTAGGAGGAGGCCCTGAAGCTTTCTTT.